This TCR beta chain emerged from a study of cytomegalovirus exposure and HLA in healthy donors. This clone was counted a few times. Looked up from germline, CDR1 is SGHNT and CDR2 is YYREEE (reference sequence). Trimming removed 1 base from V and 7 bases from J; junction bases left unmatched: 8. The CDR3 consists of 15 residues. The PCR was carried out with 60 Vbeta primers and 13 Jbeta primers. Here immunoSEQ multiplex PCR was the method, and the copy in TCRdb shows in-frame clones only, minus some. The data contain about 160,000 clones, approximately 70% of them singletons. This TCR was sampled from a middle-aged man in good health and CMV-seropositive. The sample was PBMCs. This sequence joins TRBV5-4 and TRBJ2-1, with 7 bases that match TRBD2. DNA for the CDR3: TGTGCCAGCAGCTTGAGCGGGGCCGCGGGGAATGAGCAGTTCTTC. Protein product: CASSLSGAAGNEQFF.